This T cell receptor (beta chain) was found in a study of blood T cell repertoires in COVID-19. This CDR3 contains 16 residues. Germline CDR1 SGHTA, CDR2 FQGNSA. Trimming took 5 bases from V and 4 from J; bases not matched to a gene: 8. In the source study's methods: Reference gene primer amplification gave nucleated cell count estimates. Data came from immunoSEQ multiplex PCR; TCRdb stores just in-frame clones and leaves some out. V and J calls and clone size are as listed in that table; D and trimming were resolved from the DNA. The table includes 190,000 or so clones, 75% to 85% detected once. Assignments of participants to cohorts depended upon their own reported clinical history.

J is TRBJ2-7 and V is TRBV7-2; 13 positions agree with TRBD2. The sample comprised PBMCs or T cells enriched from blood (not recorded which). This TCR came from a man aged 40-55 years who had recovered from COVID-19. The CDR3 region has the DNA TGTGCCAGCAGCCGCCGGACTAGCGGGAGTGTATACGAGCAGTACTTC. Amino acids: CASSRRTSGSVYEQYF.